A selection of T cell receptor beta chains follows, all from one sample in a study of regulatory T cells in long-lasting Graves disease. MiXCR, applied by TCRdb to the multiplex PCR reads, yields one record per CDR3 protein. The data show under 800,000 distinct CDR3 sequences, with less than 20% seen just once and around 19% held by the top ten. This sample also belongs to another study, concerning T cells in Graves' hyperthyroidism and ophthalmopathy.

The sequencing used peripheral blood mononuclear cells (PBMCs), collected at new diagnosis, from a patient treated with antithyroid drugs. The origin of the receptors is a woman between 25 and 40 years old with Graves disease. CDR3s include the opening cysteine and the closing phenylalanine or tryptophan. The D gene is left open where the match is weak. Rows may omit the clone size; those that give it use once, few, many or a size class.

V: TRBV7-2; D: -; size: few; J: TRBJ1-5; CDR3: CASSLEFSLRAQPQHF; DNA: TGTGCCAGCAGCTTAGAGTTTAGTTTGAGGGCTCAGCCCCAGCATTTT
V: TRBV15; D: -; size: many; J: TRBJ1-2; CDR3: CATSRVREGGGGYTF; DNA: TGTGCCACCAGCAGAGTGAGGGAGGGGGGTGGCGGCTACACCTTC
V: TRBV18; D: -; size: -; J: TRBJ1-1; CDR3: CASSDRYMNTEAFF; DNA: TGTGCCAGCTCTGACAGGTATATGAACACTGAAGCTTTCTTT
V: TRBV4-1; D: -; size: -; J: TRBJ2-7; CDR3: CASSQDPPGEQYF; DNA: TGCGCCAGCAGCCAAGATCCACCGGGCGAGCAGTACTTC
V: TRBV20-1; D: -; size: -; J: TRBJ2-7; CDR3: CSTDKQGSYEQYF; DNA: TGCAGTACTGACAAACAGGGCTCCTACGAGCAGTACTTC
V: TRBV19; D: TRBD1; size: -; J: TRBJ2-1; CDR3: CASSPIQGIEQFF; DNA: TGTGCCAGTAGTCCAATACAGGGGATAGAGCAGTTCTTC
V: TRBV18; D: -; size: -; J: TRBJ1-1; CDR3: CASSPEGESNTEAFF; DNA: TGTGCCAGCTCACCAGAGGGTGAATCGAACACTGAAGCTTTCTTT
V: TRBV7-3; D: -; size: few; J: TRBJ2-1; CDR3: CTSSPRESEQFF; DNA: TGTACCAGCAGCCCCCGGGAGAGTGAGCAGTTCTTC
V: TRBV29-1; D: -; size: many; J: TRBJ1-1; CDR3: CSVVGGRFTEAFF; DNA: TGCAGCGTTGTAGGGGGGCGCTTCACTGAAGCTTTCTTT
V: TRBV20-1; D: -; size: many; J: TRBJ2-3; CDR3: CSAHPGTVAGTDTQYF; DNA: TGCAGTGCGCACCCGGGGACGGTCGCTGGCACAGATACGCAGTATTTT
V: TRBV20-1; D: -; size: -; J: TRBJ2-5; CDR3: CSAGRQEETQYF; DNA: TGCAGTGCTGGCCGACAGGAAGAGACCCAGTACTTC
V: TRBV29-1; D: -; size: -; J: TRBJ1-4; CDR3: CSVISPNEKLFF; DNA: TGCAGCGTTATTAGTCCTAATGAAAAACTGTTTTTT